The TCR beta chain under discussion was sequenced for a study of cytomegalovirus exposure and HLA in healthy donors. Whole-study findings and limits: Analyzed later, association rates of TCRs varied across HLA loci, with DRB1 most and HLA-C fewest. There were 160 or so TCR beta chains listed as cytomegalovirus-associated.

The V gene lost 2 bases and the J gene lost 2 bases, with 10 bases spanning the gap. Germline V CDR1 and CDR2: SGHTA, FQGNSA. The CDR3 covers 15 residues. Primers for the PCR totalled 60 Vbeta and 13 Jbeta. As originally analysed: Among the unique TCR beta chains that a later analysis counted, about 84 million in all, 10 million to 14 million were shared. TCRdb keeps only in-frame clones here, not all; method: immunoSEQ multiplex PCR. V, J and clone size reflect that table, while D and trimming were determined from the DNA. This table holds some 200,000 clones, 70% to 80% found once. Turning to this clone: Its antigen is still unknown.

The TCR sequence derives from a man aged 40-50 years in good health and CMV-seronegative. The sequenced sample consisted of PBMCs. The rearrangement uses TRBV7-2 and TRBJ1-5; D may be TRBD1 (6 bases). The DNA of the CDR3 is TGTGCCAGCAGCTTATATCCAGGGGGCAATCAGCCCCAGCATTTT. This translates into CASSLYPGGNQPQHF. Combining the CDR3 with reference TRBV7-2 and TRBJ1-5 gives the whole variable domain GAGVSQSPSNKVTEKGKDVELRCDPISGHTALYWYRQSLGQGLEFLIYFQGNSAPDKSGLPSDRFSAERTGGSVSTLTIQRTQQEDSAVYLCASSLYPGGNQPQHFGDGTRLSIL.